Below, 30 T cell receptor beta chains from the same sample are listed, as sequenced in a study of spatial heterogeneity in lung cancer (dated 2019 in TCRdb). Points the paper makes about the study in general: A correlation was observed between the number of expanded intratumoral alpha and beta TCRs and the tumor nonsynonymous mutation count.

The time point label, read with the paper, signifies: sample taken at primary tumor resection. The library was made by 5' RACE. The instrument given in TCRdb is NextSeq 500. TCRdb ran its own pipeline on the public reads, namely fastp trimming at Q25 and MiXCR clone calling, and kept in-frame beta chains. Identical CDR3 proteins give one entry, which carries the most common genes and DNA. Counted in this sample were over 25,000 distinct CDR3 sequences; around 6.5% of them appeared once. The leading ten clones occupy approximately 25% of the sample. The antigens of these receptors remain unknown. Sample: lung tumor tissue, taken at surgery. These receptors originate from a male donor with early-stage non-small cell lung cancer.

This clonotype has a count of ten or more. This chain uses TRBV29-1 with TRBJ1-1, with D hard to call. V lost 7 bases, J lost 1 base, and 16 bases lay in between. Germline V lookup: CDR1 SQVTM, CDR2 ANQGSEA. There are 14 residues in the CDR3. In DNA form, the CDR3 reads TGCAGCGCCTTTAGAGGCGCGGGGAACACTGAAGCTTTCTTT. It specifies CSAFRGAGNTEAFF.

This chain joins TRBV7-2 and TRBJ2-5; tentative D call: TRBD2 (6 bases). Germline values: CDR1 SGHTA, CDR2 FQGNSA. The CDR3 loop spans 15 amino acids. Trimming pared 4 bases from V and 5 bases from J, leaving 17 bases between. The chain's CDR3 is CASSSAGRTRETQYF. As DNA, the CDR3 is TGTGCCAGCAGCTCCGCGGGGCGAACACGGGAGACCCAGTACTTC.

This clonotype was detected many times. V usage is TRBV5-1 and J usage is TRBJ1-2; TRBD1 matches 11 bases. Germline V gives CDR1 SGHRS, CDR2 YFSETQ. The CDR3 runs to 19 residues. The trim removed 4 bases at V and 4 bases at J, leaving 18 bases unmatched. CDR3 sequence: CASSPRPPGQGESRYGYTF. DNA for the CDR3: TGCGCCAGCAGCCCTAGGCCCCCGGGACAGGGGGAATCTCGCTATGGCTACACCTTC.

The chain is built from TRBV27 and TRBJ1-2; 9 bases fit TRBD1. V lost 6 bases and J lost 4; bases outside the gene matches: 9. CDR3 length: 15 residues. CDR1 and CDR2 (germline): MNHEY, SMNVEV (reference sequence). CDR3 amino acids: CASRTSGQGFYGYTF. DNA of the CDR3: TGTGCCAGCAGAACCTCTGGACAGGGGTTCTATGGCTACACCTTC.

Ten or more counts support this clonotype. This chain connects TRBV9 to TRBJ2-3; D might be TRBD1 or TRBD2, each matching 5 bases. V shed 4 bases and J shed 2 bases, with 8 bases lying between them. This CDR3 spans 13 amino acids. The germline CDR1 and CDR2 sequences are SGDLS and YYNGEE. The chain's CDR3 is CASSSGTTDTQYF. CDR3 nucleotide sequence: TGTGCCAGCAGCTCCGGGACCACAGATACGCAGTATTTT. Variable domain in full (rest from reference TRBV9 and TRBJ2-3): DSGVTQTPKHLITATGQRVTLRCSPRSGDLSVYWYQQSLDQGLQFLIQYYNGEERAKGNILERFSAQQFPDLHSELNLSSLELGDSALYFCASSSGTTDTQYFGPGTRLTVL.

The rearrangement uses TRBV4-3 and TRBJ2-3; weak D call: TRBD2 (6 bases). The CDR3 extends over 15 amino acids. V dropped 4 bases and J dropped 4 bases, with 15 bases sitting between them. CDR1 and CDR2 (germline): LGHNA, YSLEER. In nucleotides, the CDR3 is TGCGCCAGCAGCCGTTTCGGGAGCACGGCAGATACGCAGTATTTT. Translated: CASSRFGSTADTQYF.

This clonotype is deemed medium-sized (0.01 to 0.1%). CDR3 amino acids: CASSLTDHTQYF. The CDR3 bases are TGTGCCAGCAGTCTGACGGATCATACGCAGTATTTT. The chain uses TRBV28 and TRBJ2-3; D gene uncertain. Germline assignment: CDR1 MDHEN and CDR2 SYDVKM. The CDR3 covers 12 residues. With 5 bases removed from V and 7 bases from J, the gap between germline ends came to 10 bases.

This clonotype is termed medium-sized. This chain connects TRBV6-5 to TRBJ1-2; a possible D gene is TRBD1 (6 bases). The germline gives CDR1 MNHEY, CDR2 SVGAGI. V was shortened by 0 bases and J by 8 bases, with 16 bases between the two germline ends. The CDR3 contains 15 residues. CDR3 amino acids: CASSYSGPGALGYTF. As DNA, the CDR3 is TGTGCCAGCAGTTACTCGGGTCCGGGGGCGCTCGGCTACACCTTC.

Points on this clonotype: This may arise from a read error, as a much more abundant clone is one base away. The missing conserved phenylalanine or tryptophan at the end of this CDR3 makes a read error likely. The chain combines TRBV20-1 with TRBJ1-5; 12 bases fit TRBD1. Germline V gene lookup returns CDR1 DFQATT and CDR2 SNEGSKA (reference sequence). The CDR3 runs 15 residues. The junction had 6 bases not matched to a gene; V was cut back by 5 bases and J by 4 bases. The CDR3 DNA reads as TGCAGTGCTGAGGGACAGGGGGCTGTTAATCAGCCCCAGCATCTT. Translating it yields CSAEGQGAVNQPQHL.

This clonotype was detected ten times or more. J is TRBJ1-4 and V is TRBV20-1, with TRBD1 matching over 8 bases. Germline lookup yields CDR1 DFQATT and CDR2 SNEGSKA (reference sequence). This CDR3 contains 19 residues. The V segment lost 0 bases and the J segment 1 base; nucleotides outside the gene matches: 13. The CDR3: CSARDQGTGLKGTNEKLFF. Written as DNA, the CDR3 is TGCAGTGCTAGAGATCAGGGGACAGGCCTGAAGGGAACTAATGAAAAACTGTTTTTT.

In its sample, this clonotype ranks as medium-sized. The rearrangement joins TRBV20-1 to TRBJ2-5; 8 bases align to TRBD2. There are 14 residues in the CDR3. In germline, CDR1 is DFQATT, CDR2 SNEGSKA (reference sequence). Trimming removed 5 bases from V and 5 bases from J; junction bases left unmatched: 10. CDR3 loop: CSAFGRAGGETQYF. As DNA, the CDR3 is TGCAGTGCTTTCGGCAGGGCGGGGGGTGAGACCCAGTACTTC.

The chain uses TRBV5-6 and TRBJ1-4; D gene ambiguous. Germline V CDR1 and CDR2: SGHDT, YYEEEE. Trimming removed 0 bases from V and 4 bases from J, with 10 bases in between. The CDR3 loop spans 15 amino acids. CDR3: CASSLAGGSNEKLFF. The CDR3 DNA is TGTGCCAGCAGCTTGGCTGGTGGTAGTAATGAAAAACTGTTTTTT. The variable domain in full, with the rest retrieved from reference TRBV5-6 and TRBJ1-4, is DAGVTQSPTHLIKTRGQQVTLRCSPKSGHDTVSWYQQALGQGPQFIFQYYEEEERQRGNFPDRFSGHQFPNYSSELNVNALLLGDSALYLCASSLAGGSNEKLFFGSGTQLSVL.

The V gene is TRBV6-5, the J gene TRBJ2-1; D unresolved. CDR1 and CDR2 (germline): MNHEY, SVGAGI. This CDR3 contains 15 residues. V was shortened by 4 bases and J by 6 bases, with 16 bases between the two germline ends. Here the CDR3 reads CASSSVVTFGNEQFF. CDR3 DNA: TGTGCCAGCAGTTCCGTCGTAACTTTCGGCAATGAGCAGTTCTTC.

This clonotype was observed a few times. The chain couples TRBV20-1 to TRBJ1-6; D is unresolved. V dropped 3 bases and J dropped 0 bases, with 9 bases sitting between them. The germline gives CDR1 DFQATT, CDR2 SNEGSKA (reference sequence). CDR3 length: 15 residues. The DNA of the CDR3 is TGCAGTGCTAGGAGCGACTACTCCTATAATTCACCCCTCCACTTT. It encodes CSARSDYSYNSPLHF.

The sample holds a few counts of this clonotype. V gene TRBV4-3 combines with J gene TRBJ2-1; D not certain. This CDR3 is 17 amino acids long. Germline V lookup: CDR1 LGHNA, CDR2 YSLEER. V was clipped by 0 bases and J by 2 bases, with 14 bases between them. The CDR3 coding sequence is TGCGCCAGCAGCCAAGATATTAATTCGATGGCCTACAATGAGCAGTTCTTC. Residues: CASSQDINSMAYNEQFF.

The sample holds many counts of this clonotype. CDR3 region: CASSISQGGEQYF. The CDR3 DNA reads as TGTGCCAGCAGTATATCCCAGGGAGGCGAGCAGTACTTC. The V call is TRBV12-3 or TRBV12-4, the J call TRBJ2-7; D possibly corresponds to TRBD2 (6 bases). Trimming stripped 5 bases from V and 6 bases from J, with 14 bases between. The CDR3 is 13 amino acids.

This chain links TRBV12-3 or TRBV12-4 with TRBJ2-5, with D possibly being TRBD1 or TRBD2 (5 bases each). V was shortened by 2 bases and J by 4 bases, with 14 bases between the two germline ends. This CDR3 has 15 residues. DNA for the CDR3: TGTGCCAGCAGTTTATATGGGGTTGGGACAGAGACCCAGTACTTC. It yields the protein CASSLYGVGTETQYF.

This clonotype was seen more than once but under ten times. The chain combines TRBV20-1 with TRBJ1-1; perhaps TRBD1 as D (5 bases). CDR1 and CDR2 from the germline V gene are DFQATT and SNEGSKA (reference sequence). Trimming removed 0 bases at V and 3 bases at J, with 11 bases between. The CDR3 sequence is 14 residues long. The CDR3 region has the DNA TGCAGTGCTAGAGACAGGGTACGGTACACTGAAGCTTTCTTT. This translates into CSARDRVRYTEAFF.

The V and J genes are TRBV19 and TRBJ2-1; TRBD2 matches 15 bases. This CDR3 has 18 residues. The junction had 9 bases not matched to a gene; V was cut back by 0 bases and J by 9 bases. CDR1 is LNHDA and CDR2 is SQIVND in the germline V gene (reference sequence). CDR3 amino acids: CASSIDSGLAGGLVEQFF. CDR3 DNA sequence: TGTGCCAGTAGTATAGATTCCGGACTAGCGGGGGGGCTGGTTGAGCAGTTCTTC.

This clonotype was found a few times. The chain recombines TRBV6-5 with TRBJ2-7, with TRBD1 matching 8 bases. The CDR3 has 14 residues. Germline V gives CDR1 MNHEY, CDR2 SVGAGI. V lost 3 bases to trimming and J lost 3 bases; unmatched junction nucleotides: 4. The DNA of the CDR3 is TGTGCCAGCAGTTATGGCAGGGGGCTCTACGAGCAGTACTTC. Residues: CASSYGRGLYEQYF.

V gene TRBV25-1 combines with J gene TRBJ1-2; 10 nucleotides agree with TRBD1. Per the germline V gene, CDR1 is MGHDK and CDR2 is SYGVNS. The J segment lost 5 bases and the V segment lost 0 bases, leaving 6 bases of the junction unmatched. The CDR3 contains 16 residues. CDR3 nucleotide sequence: TGTGCCAGCAGTGAATACGGGGACAGGGGCCTTTATGGCTACACCTTC. Amino acid sequence: CASSEYGDRGLYGYTF.

This clonotype showed up many times. CDR3 sequence reads: CASSLSLTLPGELFF. The CDR3 bases are TGTGCCAGCAGTTTATCTTTGACTCTTCCCGGGGAGCTGTTTTTT. V usage is TRBV28 and J usage is TRBJ2-2; D ambiguous. The germline V gene encodes CDR1 MDHEN and CDR2 SYDVKM. V shed 1 base and J shed 6 bases, with 12 bases lying between them. The CDR3 sequence is 15 residues long.

This sequence joins TRBV7-9 and TRBJ1-6, with D possibly matching TRBD1 (5 bases). V gave up 5 bases and J gave up 7 bases, with 18 bases separating them. CDR3 length: 16 amino acids. CDR1 and CDR2 (germline): SEHNR, FQNEAQ (reference sequence). CDR3 coding DNA: TGTGCCAGCAGCCCAAGGGACCGGTCAGGCAATTCACCCCTCCACTTT. Translated: CASSPRDRSGNSPLHF. The variable domain in full, with the rest retrieved from reference TRBV7-9 and TRBJ1-6, is DTGVSQNPRHKITKRGQNVTFRCDPISEHNRLYWYRQTLGQGPEFLTYFQNEAQLEKSRLLSDRFSAERPKGSFSTLEIQRTEQGDSAMYLCASSPRDRSGNSPLHFGNGTRLTVT.

This clonotype appeared many times. The gene calls are TRBV2 and TRBJ1-5, with D hard to call. Per the germline V gene, CDR1 is SNHLY and CDR2 is FYNNEI. This CDR3 comprises 12 residues. The V end lost 4 bases, the J end lost 4 bases, and 5 bases lay between the germline ends. In DNA form, the CDR3 reads TGTGCCAGCAGTGGGGGAAATCAGCCCCAGCATTTT. Encoded protein: CASSGGNQPQHF.

This clonotype came up many times. This chain joins TRBV6-6 and TRBJ1-3, with 7 bases identical to TRBD1. V lost 6 bases and J lost 2; bases outside the gene matches: 4. CDR1 MNHNY and CDR2 SVGAGI come from the germline V gene (reference sequence). CDR3 length: 14 amino acids. CDR3 region: CASSLQGPGNTIYF. The CDR3 DNA sequence: TGTGCCAGCAGCCTACAGGGGCCTGGAAACACCATATATTTT.

This clonotype came up many times. The rearrangement uses TRBV4-3 and TRBJ2-2, with D possibly called TRBD1 or TRBD2 (5 bases each). V dropped 0 bases and J dropped 4 bases, with 9 bases sitting between them. The CDR3 totals 15 residues. Germline V gene lookup returns CDR1 LGHNA and CDR2 YSLEER. Written as DNA, the CDR3 is TGCGCCAGCAGCCAAGATCTGGGGACCACCGGGGAGCTGTTTTTT. Translation: CASSQDLGTTGELFF.

This clonotype was recorded at least ten times. The genes are TRBV6-2 or TRBV6-3 and TRBJ1-2, with D uncertain. The germline V gene has CDR1 MNHEY and CDR2 SVGEGT. The CDR3 sequence is 15 residues long. V dropped 2 bases and J dropped 4 bases, with 14 bases sitting between them. As DNA, the CDR3 is TGTGCCAGCAGTTACGACTCTTCGGAAGTCTATGGCTACACCTTC. Residues: CASSYDSSEVYGYTF.

V gene TRBV29-1 combines with J gene TRBJ1-1; 7 bases are shared with TRBD1. V gave up 4 bases and J gave up 8 bases; unmatched junction bases: 7. The germline gives CDR1 SQVTM, CDR2 ANQGSEA. The CDR3 loop spans 12 amino acids. This CDR3 reads CSVGQGKGEAFF. The CDR3 nucleotides read TGCAGCGTTGGACAGGGAAAGGGGGAAGCTTTCTTT.

In this sample, this clonotype turned up a few times. The genes are TRBV7-2 and TRBJ2-2; maybe TRBD2 (6 bases). CDR1 SGHTA and CDR2 FQGNSA come from the germline V gene. This CDR3 spans 17 amino acids. V was trimmed by 5 bases and J by 6 bases, leaving 22 bases between them. The CDR3 reads CASSRRGVSALAGELFF. In DNA form, the CDR3 reads TGTGCCAGCAGCCGCCGCGGGGTTAGCGCGCTTGCCGGGGAGCTGTTTTTT.

A few counts support this clonotype. V usage is TRBV7-9 and J usage is TRBJ2-5; a possible D gene is TRBD1 (5 bases). This CDR3 region has 15 residues. Per germline, CDR1 SEHNR and CDR2 FQNEAQ (reference sequence). V lost 3 bases and J 2 bases, leaving 13 bases between the germline ends. CDR3 in amino acids: CASSLSRVGQETQYF. The CDR3 DNA sequence: TGTGCCAGCAGCTTGAGCAGGGTTGGGCAAGAGACCCAGTACTTC.